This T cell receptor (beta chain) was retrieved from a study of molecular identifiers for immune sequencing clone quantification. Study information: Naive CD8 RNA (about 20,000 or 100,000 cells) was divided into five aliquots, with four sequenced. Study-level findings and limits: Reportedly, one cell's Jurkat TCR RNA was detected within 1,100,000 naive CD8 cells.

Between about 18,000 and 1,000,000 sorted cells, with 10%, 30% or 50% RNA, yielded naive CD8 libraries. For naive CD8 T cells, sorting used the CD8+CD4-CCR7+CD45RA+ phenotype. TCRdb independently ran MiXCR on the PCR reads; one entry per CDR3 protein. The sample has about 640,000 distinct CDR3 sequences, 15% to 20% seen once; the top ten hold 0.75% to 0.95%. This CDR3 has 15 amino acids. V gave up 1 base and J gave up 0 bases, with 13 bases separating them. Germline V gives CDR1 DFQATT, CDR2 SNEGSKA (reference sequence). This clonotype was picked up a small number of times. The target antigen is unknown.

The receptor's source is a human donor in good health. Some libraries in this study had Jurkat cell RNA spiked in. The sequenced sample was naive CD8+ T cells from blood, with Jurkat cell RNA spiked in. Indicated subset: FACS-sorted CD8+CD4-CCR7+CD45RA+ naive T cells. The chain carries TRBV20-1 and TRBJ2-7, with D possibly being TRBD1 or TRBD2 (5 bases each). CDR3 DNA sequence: TGCAGTGCTAGAGCCGTGGCCGGGACCTCCTACGAGCAGTACTTC. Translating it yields CSARAVAGTSYEQYF.